Listed below are T cell receptor beta chains from one sample, sequenced in a study of cytomegalovirus exposure and HLA in healthy donors. Produced via immunoSEQ multiplex PCR; TCRdb's table is partial and in-frame only. The sample table includes approximately 110,000 clones. Sequencing was carried out using PBMCs. These receptors originate from a man under 40 in good health and CMV-seronegative. Each CDR3 is given without its conserved first and last residue.

>TRBJ1-2|TRBV6-1
ASRTGQGDYGYT
>TRBJ1-2|TRBV7-9
ASSLSRGDHT
>TRBJ2-4|TRBV5-4
ASSLGDLGKNIQY
>.|TRBV7-9
ASSLGTGDDEQY
>TRBJ2-5|TRBV6-1
ATGQTSYQETQY
>TRBJ2-1|TRBV7-9
ASSVNFEQF
>TRBJ1-1|TRBV5-6
ASSLVGVNTEAF
>TRBJ2-7|TRBV28
ASSPKYEQY
>TRBJ2-2|TRBV5-6
ASSLGTSYRTGELF
>TRBJ2-3|TRBV5-4
ASSFGGTSGRGDSQY
>TRBJ1-1|TRBV27
ASQKQGAYTEAF
>TRBJ2-7|TRBV6-5
ASSSSSEQY
>TRBJ2-3|TRBV2
ASRMTASTDTQY
>TRBJ1-1|TRBV4-2
ASSHGTENTEAF
>TRBJ1-1|TRBV19
ASSRPGTVDTEAF
>TRBJ1-1|TRBV23-1
ASSQSGQSGGAF
>TRBJ1-2|TRBV4-2
ASSSAAGSNYGYT
>TRBJ1-2|TRBV30
AWRWPGRESNYGYT
>TRBJ2-2|TRBV28
ASSRLAGGITGELF
>TRBJ2-5|TRBV7-9
ASSRSGASGRKETQY
>TRBJ2-1|TRBV5-1
ASRMTVPSYNEQF
>TRBJ2-7|TRBV7-2
ASSLSSGRAGNEQY
>TRBJ2-7|TRBV29-1
SVEVRYQGRTYEQY
>.|TRBV7-6
ASSPISGGSYEQY
>TRBJ1-2|TRBV19
ASSPMGVGQGRNGYT
>TRBJ1-4|TRBV9
ASSASGVEEKLF